The 23 T cell receptor beta chains below were found in one sample sequenced in a study of blood T cell repertoires in COVID-19. Produced via immunoSEQ multiplex PCR; TCRdb's table is partial and in-frame only. The repertoire holds 200,000 to 250,000 clones, with about 87% as singletons. Material for sequencing was peripheral blood. The source of these receptors is a woman in her seventies with active or convalescent COVID-19.

The genes are TRBV5-5 and TRBJ1-4; 9 bases agree with TRBD1. The CDR3 is made up of 14 amino acids. Per the germline V gene, CDR1 is SGHKS and CDR2 is YYEKEE (reference sequence). The trim removed 5 bases at V and 7 bases at J, leaving 6 bases unmatched. The CDR3 sequence is CASSLGQGREKLFF. The CDR3 DNA follows: TGTGCCAGCAGTCTGGGACAGGGACGTGAAAAACTGTTTTTT.

This chain links TRBV2 with TRBJ1-6; D unclear. Germline V CDR1 and CDR2: SNHLY, FYNNEI. The CDR3 spans 17 residues. V lost 2 bases to trimming and J lost 7 bases, with 18 bases between them. The CDR3 DNA reads as TGTGCCAGCAGTGAAAATTTTCCACCGGGTCTCAATTCACCCCTCCACTTT. Translation gives CASSENFPPGLNSPLHF. Complete variable domain (other parts from reference TRBV2 and TRBJ1-6): EPEVTQTPSHQVTQMGQEVILRCVPISNHLYFYWYRQILGQKVEFLVSFYNNEISEKSEIFDDQFSVERPDGSNFTLKIRSTKLEDSAMYFCASSENFPPGLNSPLHFGNGTRLTVT.

V and J are TRBV20-1 and TRBJ1-4; D is unclear. The CDR3 covers 10 residues. Germline CDR1 is DFQATT and CDR2 is SNEGSKA (reference sequence). The V end was cut by 6 bases, the J end by 8 bases, with 7 bases between. This CDR3 reads CSALEEKLFF. The DNA for the CDR3 is TGCAGTGCCCTAGAAGAAAAACTGTTTTTT.

V and J are TRBV5-1 and TRBJ1-1; a possible D gene is TRBD1 (5 bases). V lost 5 bases to trimming and J lost 1 base, with 12 bases between them. Germline V gene data show CDR1 as SGHRS and CDR2 as YFSETQ. This CDR3 contains 14 residues. For the CDR3, the DNA is TGCGCCAGCAGTTACAGGACCCGGAACACTGAAGCTTTCTTT. Protein product: CASSYRTRNTEAFF.

This sequence joins TRBV10-1 and TRBJ2-1; tentatively, D is TRBD2 (6 bases). The CDR3 sequence is 12 residues long. Germline CDR1 is WNHNN and CDR2 is SYGVQD (reference sequence). V lost 6 bases and J 8 bases, leaving 11 bases between the germline ends. The CDR3 loop is CASSSPGDEQFF. For the CDR3, the DNA is TGCGCCAGCAGCAGCCCGGGGGATGAGCAGTTCTTC.

The V and J genes are TRBV5-5 and TRBJ2-6; 8 nucleotides agree with TRBD1. Germline V gene lookup returns CDR1 SGHKS and CDR2 YYEKEE (reference sequence). V was pared by 3 bases and J by 0 bases, with 5 bases of the junction left unmatched. The CDR3 has 17 residues. In DNA form, the CDR3 reads TGTGCCAGCAGCTGGACAGGGACACTCTCTGGGGCCAACGTCCTGACTTTC. Translation: CASSWTGTLSGANVLTF.

The V and J genes are TRBV5-5 and TRBJ2-2, with D perhaps matching TRBD2 (5 bases). CDR3 length: 14 residues. Germline lookup yields CDR1 SGHKS and CDR2 YYEKEE (reference sequence). V was pared by 2 bases and J by 5 bases, with 10 bases between. The CDR3 region is CASSLEGWTGELFF. CDR3 DNA sequence: TGTGCCAGCAGCTTAGAGGGATGGACCGGGGAGCTGTTTTTT.

The gene calls are TRBV7-9 and TRBJ2-5; perhaps TRBD1 as D (5 bases). This CDR3 spans 15 amino acids. V gave up 2 bases and J gave up 5 bases, with 15 bases separating them. The germline CDR1 and CDR2 sequences are SEHNR and FQNEAQ (reference sequence). CDR3 loop: CASSLIRGQRETQYF. The CDR3 bases are TGTGCCAGCAGCTTAATTAGGGGCCAAAGGGAGACCCAGTACTTC.

This clone was detected only a few times. This chain links TRBV29-1 with TRBJ1-1; 7 bases agree with TRBD1. The CDR3 runs to 13 residues. In germline, CDR1 is SQVTM, CDR2 ANQGSEA. The V segment lost 5 bases and the J segment 3 bases; nucleotides outside the gene matches: 6. CDR3 nucleotides: TGCAGCGTTTCGAGGCAGGGGGACACTGAAGCTTTCTTT. It yields the protein CSVSRQGDTEAFF.

The rearrangement joins TRBV7-2 to TRBJ2-5, with TRBD2 identical over 7 bases. V lost 2 bases to trimming and J lost 3 bases; unmatched junction nucleotides: 6. CDR1 and CDR2 from the germline V gene are SGHTA and FQGNSA. The CDR3 runs 15 residues. The CDR3 sequence: CASSLPGGGKETQYF. The CDR3 DNA is TGTGCCAGCAGCTTACCCGGGGGAGGGAAAGAGACCCAGTACTTC.

This chain uses TRBV19 with TRBJ2-1; TRBD2 aligns across 10 bases. The CDR3 spans 17 residues. J gave up 8 bases and V 3 bases, and 13 bases lay outside the gene matches. Germline V lookup: CDR1 LNHDA, CDR2 SQIVND (reference sequence). CDR3 nucleotides: TGTGCCAGTAGTATTTTGTGGAGCGGGGGGGCCGTCCATGAGCAGTTCTTC. Amino acids: CASSILWSGGAVHEQFF.

The V call is TRBV6-6, the J call TRBJ1-4; D is undetermined. In germline, CDR1 is MNHNY, CDR2 SVGAGI (reference sequence). The CDR3 length is 13 residues. The ends were cut back, 6 bases at V and 8 bases at J, with 13 bases in the middle. For the CDR3, the DNA is TGTGCCAGCAGCCCCCGGGGAGGGGAAAAACTGTTTTTT. Protein product: CASSPRGGEKLFF.

The CDR3 sequence: CASSSTGSYGYTF. CDR3 bases: TGTGCCAGCAGTTCCACAGGGTCCTATGGCTACACCTTC. This sequence joins TRBV6-5 and TRBJ1-2; weak D call: TRBD1 (6 bases). Trimming took off 4 bases at V and 4 bases at J, with 10 bases between the two ends. This CDR3 spans 13 amino acids. Per germline, CDR1 MNHEY and CDR2 SVGAGI.

J is TRBJ2-7 and V is TRBV23-1, with D tentatively TRBD2 (6 bases). TRBV23-1 is an ORF for which the function is uncertain. This CDR3 is built from 13 residues. V was trimmed by 2 bases and J by 2 bases, leaving 7 bases between them. CDR3 amino acids: CASSQGGAYEQYF. The CDR3 nucleotides are TGCGCCAGCAGTCAAGGAGGGGCCTACGAGCAGTACTTC.

The V call is TRBV19, the J call TRBJ2-2, with 7 positions matching TRBD1. CDR1 is LNHDA, CDR2 SQIVND, per germline (reference sequence). Germline trimming cut 1 base from V and 0 bases from J; bases unmatched to any gene: 2. This CDR3 is built from 16 residues. As DNA, the CDR3 is TGTGCCAGTAGTATAGGGGACAGAACGAACACCGGGGAGCTGTTTTTT. It specifies CASSIGDRTNTGELFF.

This clone was counted between two and nine times. This chain joins TRBV6-2 or TRBV6-3 and TRBJ2-3; a possible D gene is TRBD2 (6 bases). CDR1 is MNHEY, CDR2 SVGEGT, per germline. The CDR3 covers 15 residues. V dropped 6 bases and J dropped 2 bases, with 15 bases sitting between them. CDR3 DNA: TGTGCCAGCAGACCTGCGGGGATCAACACAGATACGCAGTATTTT. This codes for CASRPAGINTDTQYF.

V is TRBV24-1 and J is TRBJ1-5; 7 bases match TRBD1. The V and J ends lost 6 bases and 0 bases, in that order; junction bases with no gene match: 1. The CDR3 contains 14 residues. The germline V gene encodes CDR1 KGHDR and CDR2 SFDVKD. CDR3 in DNA: TGTGCCACCAGTAGGGACAGTAGCAATCAGCCCCAGCATTTT. It codes for CATSRDSSNQPQHF.

This clone was observed a single time. The rearrangement uses TRBV7-9 and TRBJ2-5; D possibly corresponds to TRBD2 (6 bases). Trimming stripped 4 bases from V and 5 bases from J, with 8 bases between. The V gene's germline CDR1 is SEHNR and CDR2 FQNEAQ (reference sequence). This CDR3 contains 12 residues. CDR3 nucleotides: TGTGCCAGCAGCTCCAGCGGGGAGACCCAGTACTTC. Its protein is CASSSSGETQYF.

This rearrangement joins TRBV19 to TRBJ2-1, with a tentative D call TRBD1 (6 bases). V was cut by 2 bases and J by 4 bases, with 9 bases left in between. Germline CDR1 and CDR2: LNHDA and SQIVND (reference sequence). CDR3 length: 14 amino acids. CDR3 nucleotides: TGTGCCAGTAGTATACAGGGGACGTACAATGAGCAGTTCTTC. Its translation is CASSIQGTYNEQFF.

This clone has just a few counts. This chain links TRBV18 with TRBJ1-1, with 8 bases matching TRBD1. CDR3 size: 17 residues. Germline CDR1 and CDR2: KGHSH and LQKENI. V was pared by 3 bases and J by 1 base, with 10 bases of the junction left unmatched. In nucleotides, the CDR3 is TGTGCCAGCTCACCTTTCCCTCAGGGGGCTGGGAACACTGAAGCTTTCTTT. This translates into CASSPFPQGAGNTEAFF.

The chain has TRBV14 and TRBJ2-7; D is uncertain. The CDR3 length is 14 residues. Trimming left V 4 bases short and J 0 bases short, with 10 bases between. Germline lookup yields CDR1 SGHDN and CDR2 FVKESK. The DNA for the CDR3 is TGTGCCAGCAGCCCGAGCATAACCTCCTACGAGCAGTACTTC. This gives the protein CASSPSITSYEQYF.

This chain connects TRBV27 to TRBJ2-7, with D possibly matching TRBD1 (6 bases). Trimming cost V 5 bases and J 6 bases, with 17 bases left between them. CDR1 and CDR2 from the germline V gene are MNHEY and SMNVEV (reference sequence). The CDR3 is 14 residues long. Here the CDR3 reads CASSPSGHRGEQYF. As DNA, the CDR3 is TGTGCCAGCAGTCCTTCGGGACACCGTGGCGAGCAGTACTTC.

This clone has just a few counts. This chain uses TRBV10-1 with TRBJ1-4; D is possibly TRBD1 (5 bases). Trimming cost V 2 bases and J 5 bases, with 6 bases left between them. Germline-derived CDR1 and CDR2 are WNHNN and SYGVQD (reference sequence). The CDR3 spans 13 residues. The CDR3 DNA follows: TGCGCCAGCAGTGAGGACAGCAATGAAAAACTGTTTTTT. It yields the protein CASSEDSNEKLFF.